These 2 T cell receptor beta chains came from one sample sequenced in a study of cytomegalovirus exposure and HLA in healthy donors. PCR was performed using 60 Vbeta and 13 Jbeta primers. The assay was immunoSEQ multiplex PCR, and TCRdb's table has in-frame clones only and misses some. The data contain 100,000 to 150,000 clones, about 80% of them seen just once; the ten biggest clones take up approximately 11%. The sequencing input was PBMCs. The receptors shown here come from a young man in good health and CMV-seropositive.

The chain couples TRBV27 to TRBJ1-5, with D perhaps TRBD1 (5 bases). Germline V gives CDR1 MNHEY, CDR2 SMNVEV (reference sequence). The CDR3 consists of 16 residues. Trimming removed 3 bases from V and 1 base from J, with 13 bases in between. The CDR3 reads CASSFGGDQSNQPQHF. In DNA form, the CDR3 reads TGTGCCAGCAGTTTTGGGGGGGATCAGAGCAATCAGCCCCAGCATTTT.

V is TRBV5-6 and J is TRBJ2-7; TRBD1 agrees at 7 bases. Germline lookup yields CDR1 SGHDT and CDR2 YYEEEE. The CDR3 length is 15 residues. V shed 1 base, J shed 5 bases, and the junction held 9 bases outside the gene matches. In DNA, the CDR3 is TGTGCCAGCAGCTTGTTTGGGACAGATTTCCACGAGCAGTACTTC. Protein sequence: CASSLFGTDFHEQYF.